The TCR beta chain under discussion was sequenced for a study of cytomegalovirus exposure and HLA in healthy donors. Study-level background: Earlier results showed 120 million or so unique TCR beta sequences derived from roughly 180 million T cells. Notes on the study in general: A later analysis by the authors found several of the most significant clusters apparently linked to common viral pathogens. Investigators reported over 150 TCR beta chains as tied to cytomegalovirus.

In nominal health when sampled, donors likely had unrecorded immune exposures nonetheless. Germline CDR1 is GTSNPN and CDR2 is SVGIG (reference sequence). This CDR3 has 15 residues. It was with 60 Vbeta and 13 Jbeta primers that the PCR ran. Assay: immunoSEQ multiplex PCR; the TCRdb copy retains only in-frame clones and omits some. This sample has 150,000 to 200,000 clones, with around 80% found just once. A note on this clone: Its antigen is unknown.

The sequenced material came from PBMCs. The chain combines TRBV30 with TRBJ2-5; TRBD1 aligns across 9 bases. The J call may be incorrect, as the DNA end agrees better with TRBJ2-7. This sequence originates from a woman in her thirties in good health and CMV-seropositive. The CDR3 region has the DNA TGTGCCTGGTCCTCGGGACAGGGTGTTACCTACGAGCAGTACTTC. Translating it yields CAWSSGQGVTYEQYF.